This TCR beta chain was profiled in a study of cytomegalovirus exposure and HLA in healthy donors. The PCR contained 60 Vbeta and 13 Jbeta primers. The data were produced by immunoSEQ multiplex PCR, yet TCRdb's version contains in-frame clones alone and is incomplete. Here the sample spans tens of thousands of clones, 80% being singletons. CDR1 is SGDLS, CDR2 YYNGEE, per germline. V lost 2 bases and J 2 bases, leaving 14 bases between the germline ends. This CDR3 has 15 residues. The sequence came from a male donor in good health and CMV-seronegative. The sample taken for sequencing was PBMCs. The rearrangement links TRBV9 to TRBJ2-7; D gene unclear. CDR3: CASSVWASGPYEQYF. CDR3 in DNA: TGTGCCAGCAGCGTTTGGGCCTCCGGTCCCTACGAGCAGTACTTC. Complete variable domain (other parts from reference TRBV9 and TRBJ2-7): DSGVTQTPKHLITATGQRVTLRCSPRSGDLSVYWYQQSLDQGLQFLIQYYNGEERAKGNILERFSAQQFPDLHSELNLSSLELGDSALYFCASSVWASGPYEQYFGPGTRLTVT.